The 2 T cell receptor beta chains in this list originate from one sample, sequenced in a study of blood T cells in healthy people across ages. Primers used in a second PCR of about 6 to 12 cycles were a sample-barcoded 5' primer and a J-beta primer mix. TCRdb re-called the 5' RACE reads through MiXCR, storing one row per CDR3 protein. The data hold about 930,000 distinct CDR3 sequences, with 25% to 35% observed a single time. The data were also submitted as part of a second study, on T cells of mothers and their children.

Sequencing was done on a sample of blood. All receptors come from a middle-aged woman in good health.

Only a few counts were recorded for this clonotype. The V and J genes are TRBV29-1 and TRBJ1-2, with 7 bases identical to TRBD1. Trimming removed 6 bases from V and 2 bases from J; junction bases left unmatched: 6. Germline V gene data show CDR1 as SQVTM and CDR2 as ANQGSEA. This CDR3 spans 13 amino acids. For the CDR3, the DNA is TGCAGCGTCCGATGGACAGGAAACTATGGCTACACCTTC. Residues: CSVRWTGNYGYTF.

This clonotype was counted only a few times. CDR3 residues: CSASTEDQPQHF. CDR3 DNA sequence: TGCAGTGCTAGTACAGAGGATCAGCCCCAGCATTTT. V usage is TRBV20-1 and J usage is TRBJ1-5; D is unresolved. Germline V gene sequence: CDR1 DFQATT, CDR2 SNEGSKA (reference sequence). This CDR3 has 12 residues. V dropped 3 bases and J dropped 5 bases, with 8 bases sitting between them.